The 5 T cell receptor beta chains in this list originate from one sample, sequenced in a study of T-cell reconstitution after alpha-beta-depleted transplantation in children. Unique molecular identifiers were incorporated into the prepared TCRbeta library. TCRdb used MiXCR to reprocess the PCR reads, holding one entry per CDR3 protein. The table has hundreds of thousands of distinct CDR3 sequences, 10% to 15% seen once. The specimen comprised PBMCs, sampled before TCRalphabeta/CD19-depleted stem cell transplant. The receptor set was obtained from a girl aged 2-10 years with congenital amegakaryocytic thrombocytopenia, due to receive a stem cell transplant.

The chain joins TRBV10-3 to TRBJ2-3, with D tentatively TRBD2 (5 bases). V lost 3 bases and J 11 bases, leaving 21 bases between the germline ends. From germline, CDR1 is ENHRY and CDR2 SYGVKD. The length of the CDR3 is 15 residues. CDR3 region: CAISESLGTPRGQYF. As DNA, the CDR3 is TGTGCCATCAGTGAATCACTAGGTACCCCCCGGGGGCAGTATTTT.

The table lists this clonotype with many counts. The V and J genes are TRBV12-3 or TRBV12-4 and TRBJ2-5; D unresolved. The CDR3 has 13 amino acids. Deletions cut 1 base from V and 3 bases from J, with 6 bases between. CDR3: CASSLGAKETQYF. The CDR3 coding sequence is TGTGCCAGCAGTTTAGGCGCGAAAGAGACCCAGTACTTC.

The chain joins TRBV10-2 to TRBJ1-1; a weak D match, TRBD1 (6 bases). The CDR3 is 14 residues long. Germline V gene data show CDR1 as WSHSY and CDR2 as SAAADI. Trimming removed 4 bases at V and 3 bases at J, with 12 bases between. CDR3 coding DNA: TGCGCCAGCAGTGCGGACAGTGGTGACACTGAAGCTTTCTTT. As protein: CASSADSGDTEAFF.

There are many counts of this clonotype. The V gene is TRBV6-1, the J gene TRBJ2-1; 11 bases line up with TRBD1. The CDR3 length is 19 residues. Germline CDR1 is MNHNS and CDR2 is SASEGT. With V trimmed by 8 bases and J by 0 bases, 15 bases remained unmatched. The CDR3 sequence is CASPRTGGAILSSYNEQFF. The CDR3 nucleotides are TGTGCCAGCCCCAGGACAGGGGGCGCCATCTTGAGCTCCTACAATGAGCAGTTCTTC.

Worth noting for this clonotype: It may be a read error: a sequence one base away is much more abundant. The chain joins TRBV20-1 to TRBJ2-5, with 12 bases lining up with TRBD2. The V gene's germline CDR1 is DFQATT and CDR2 SNEGSKA (reference sequence). The CDR3 loop spans 15 amino acids. CDR3 DNA sequence: TGCAGTCCTAGGCGGGGACTAGCGGGCCAAGAGACCCAGTACTTC. Protein sequence: CSPRRGLAGQETQYF.